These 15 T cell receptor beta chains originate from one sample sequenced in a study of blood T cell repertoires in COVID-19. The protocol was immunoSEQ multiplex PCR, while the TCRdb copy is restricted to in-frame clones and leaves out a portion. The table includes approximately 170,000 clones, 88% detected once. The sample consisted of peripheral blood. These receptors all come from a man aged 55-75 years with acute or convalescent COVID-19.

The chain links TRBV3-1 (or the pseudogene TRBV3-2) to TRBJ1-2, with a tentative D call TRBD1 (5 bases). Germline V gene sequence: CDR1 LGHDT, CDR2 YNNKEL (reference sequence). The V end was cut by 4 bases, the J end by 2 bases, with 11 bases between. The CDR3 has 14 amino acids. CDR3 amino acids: CASSPRGMNYGYTF. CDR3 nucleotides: TGTGCCAGCAGCCCAAGGGGCATGAACTATGGCTACACCTTC.

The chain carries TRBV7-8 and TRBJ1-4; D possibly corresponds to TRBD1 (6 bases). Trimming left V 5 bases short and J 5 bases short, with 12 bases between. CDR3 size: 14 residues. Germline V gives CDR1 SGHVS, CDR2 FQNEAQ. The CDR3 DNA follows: TGTGCCAGCAGCCGAGTGAGGGGGAATGAAAAACTGTTTTTT. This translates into CASSRVRGNEKLFF.

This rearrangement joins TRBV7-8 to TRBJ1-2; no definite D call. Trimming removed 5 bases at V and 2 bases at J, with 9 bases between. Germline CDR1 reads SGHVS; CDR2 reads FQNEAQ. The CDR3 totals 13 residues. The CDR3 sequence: CASSITQNYGYTF. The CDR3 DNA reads TGTGCCAGCAGCATAACACAAAACTATGGCTACACCTTC.

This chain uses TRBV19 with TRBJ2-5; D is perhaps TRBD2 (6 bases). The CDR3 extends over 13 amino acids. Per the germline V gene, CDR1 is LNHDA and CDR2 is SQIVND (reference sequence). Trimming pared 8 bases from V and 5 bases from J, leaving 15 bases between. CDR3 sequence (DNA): TGTGCCAGTGGGGACTTGTTTGCCGAGACCCAGTACTTC. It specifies CASGDLFAETQYF.

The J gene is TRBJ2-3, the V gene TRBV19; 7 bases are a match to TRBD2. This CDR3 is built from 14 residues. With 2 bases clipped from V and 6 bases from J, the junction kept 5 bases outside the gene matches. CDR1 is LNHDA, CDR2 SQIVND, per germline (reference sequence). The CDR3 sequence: CASSIWGGADTQYF. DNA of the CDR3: TGTGCCAGTAGTATATGGGGGGGTGCGGATACGCAGTATTTT.

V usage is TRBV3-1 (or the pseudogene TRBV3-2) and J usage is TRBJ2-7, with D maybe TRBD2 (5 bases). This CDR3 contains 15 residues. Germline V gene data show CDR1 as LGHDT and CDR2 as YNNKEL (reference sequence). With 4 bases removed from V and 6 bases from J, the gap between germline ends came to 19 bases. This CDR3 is CASSRLIRGNGEQYV. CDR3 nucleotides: TGTGCCAGCAGCCGCCTGATCCGGGGAAATGGCGAGCAGTACGTC.

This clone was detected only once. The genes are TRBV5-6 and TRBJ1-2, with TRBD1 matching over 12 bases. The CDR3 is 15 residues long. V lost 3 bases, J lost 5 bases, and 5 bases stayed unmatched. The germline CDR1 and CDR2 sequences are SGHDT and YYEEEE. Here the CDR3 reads CASSYGTGGRYGYTF. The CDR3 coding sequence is TGTGCCAGCAGCTATGGGACAGGGGGCCGGTATGGCTACACCTTC.

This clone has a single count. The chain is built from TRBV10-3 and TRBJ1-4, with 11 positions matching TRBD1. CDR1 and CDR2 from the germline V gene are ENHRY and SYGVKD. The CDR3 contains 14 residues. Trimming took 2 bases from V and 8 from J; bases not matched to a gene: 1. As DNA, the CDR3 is TGTGCCATCAGTGAGGGGACAGGGGGAGAAAAACTGTTTTTT. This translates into CAISEGTGGEKLFF.

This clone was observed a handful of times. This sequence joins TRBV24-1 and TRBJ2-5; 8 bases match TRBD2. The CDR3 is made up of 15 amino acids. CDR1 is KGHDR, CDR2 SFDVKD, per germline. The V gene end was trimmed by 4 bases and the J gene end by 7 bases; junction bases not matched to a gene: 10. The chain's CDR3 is CATSDATGGGGTQYF. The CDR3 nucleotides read TGTGCCACCAGTGACGCCACCGGGGGGGGCGGGACCCAGTACTTC.

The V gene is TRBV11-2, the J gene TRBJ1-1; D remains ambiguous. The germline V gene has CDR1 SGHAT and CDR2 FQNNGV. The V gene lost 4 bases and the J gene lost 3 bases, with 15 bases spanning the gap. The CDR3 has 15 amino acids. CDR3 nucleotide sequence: TGTGCCAGCAGCTCCCCGGCACCGGAGGACACTGAAGCTTTCTTT. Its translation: CASSSPAPEDTEAFF.

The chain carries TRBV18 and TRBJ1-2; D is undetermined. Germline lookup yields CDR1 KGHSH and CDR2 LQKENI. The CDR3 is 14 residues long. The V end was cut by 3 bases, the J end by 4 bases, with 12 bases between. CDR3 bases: TGTGCCAGCTCACCCCCCTCGGGAATCTATGGCTACACCTTC. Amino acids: CASSPPSGIYGYTF.

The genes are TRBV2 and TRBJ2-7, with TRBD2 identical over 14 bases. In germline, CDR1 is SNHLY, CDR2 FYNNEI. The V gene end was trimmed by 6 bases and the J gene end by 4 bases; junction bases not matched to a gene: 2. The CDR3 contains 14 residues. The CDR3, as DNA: TGTGCCAGCAGGGGACTAGCGGGAGTGTACGAGCAGTACTTC. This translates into CASRGLAGVYEQYF.

CDR3 bases: TGTGCCAGCAGCTCCGAAGGACGGGGGGAAAATGAAAAACTGTTTTTT. Translation gives CASSSEGRGENEKLFF. The chain carries TRBV7-2 and TRBJ1-4, with D maybe TRBD1 (5 bases). The V end lost 4 bases, the J end lost 5 bases, and 17 bases lay between the germline ends. The CDR3 covers 16 residues. Germline CDR1 SGHTA, CDR2 FQGNSA.

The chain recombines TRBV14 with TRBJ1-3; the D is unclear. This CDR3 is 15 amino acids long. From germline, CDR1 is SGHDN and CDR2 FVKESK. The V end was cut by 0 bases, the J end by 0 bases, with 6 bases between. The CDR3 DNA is TGTGCCAGCAGCCAAGATATTTTCTCTGGAAACACCATATATTTT. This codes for CASSQDIFSGNTIYF.

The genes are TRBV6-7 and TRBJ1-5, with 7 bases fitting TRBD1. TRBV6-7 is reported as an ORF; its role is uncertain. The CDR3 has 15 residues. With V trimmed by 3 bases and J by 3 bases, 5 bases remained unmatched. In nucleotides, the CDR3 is TGTGCCAGCAGTTATCCCGACAGGGCCAATCAGCCCCAGCATTTT. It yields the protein CASSYPDRANQPQHF.